The entry that follows covers one TCR beta chain sequence. This clone is a singleton in its sample. What this receptor recognizes is not known. The input lacks base qualities; no much larger clone sits a single base away. Each collaborating institution followed its own protocols to collect whole blood in K2EDTA tubes. For TCRbeta analysis, collaborator samples were shipped as frozen whole blood, as isolated PBMCs, or as DNA extracted from either sample type. The immunoSEQ Assay, a bias-controlled multiplex PCR, was used to amplify TCRbeta CDR3 regions from genomic DNA. The original methods were these. Nucleated cell counts per sample were estimated from amplification of reference gene primers within the assay. To quantify the absolute abundance of each unique TCRbeta CDR3 rearrangement, sequence reads were collapsed and filtered. For each sample, productive Simpson clonality was calculated as the square root of Simpson's diversity index across productive rearrangements. Here the immuneACCESS table is served through TCRdb, limited to in-frame sequences with V and J called. Missing clones are a known gap in these copies; in checked studies unresolved V genes cover under half, and the rest lacks a known reason. That table supplies the V and J calls and clone size; D and trimming were determined from the DNA. For this sample there are 90,000 to 95,000 clones; 88% appear just once. The top ten hold around 4.7% of the sample.

The data belong to a study of blood T cell repertoires in COVID-19 (dated by TCRdb to 2018 to 2021). Context from the whole study: The collaborator samples originated in the United States, Italy and Spain and spanned the acute and convalescent phases of COVID-19. The repertoires were made available in a free public database intended to serve as a resource for research on the immune response to SARS-CoV-2. Samples came from the ongoing ImmuneRACE study (first 160 participants) plus 1,254 subjects from 6 global collaborators. Where HLA class I and class II types were available, the types were taken from metadata supplied by the sample provider, not from assay-based typing. Subjects who had been exposed to COVID-19, were actively infected with it, or had recovered from it provided the deeply sampled blood TCRbeta repertoires that made up the dataset. Sample metadata almost always included a de-identified subject ID, COVID-19 status, age in years and sex. The material from the prospective study consisted of cDNA or gDNA derived from T cells, B-cell-depleted T cells, or PBMCs. What the authors observed across the whole study: The quantity of clinical and demographic metadata differed by source and by participant and was supplied without curation.

The germline V gene gives CDR1 as WSHSY and CDR2 as SAAADI. Inclusive of the bounding cysteine and phenylalanine, the CDR3 is 18 residues long. Of all the DNA, just the CDR3 is kept, 54 bases in frame from base 1. V sheds 2 bases and J sheds 4 bases, leaving 22 bases between their ends. Recombination connected TRBV10-2 to TRBJ2-3, with TRBD2 as a weak D call on 7 bases. The sequence was collected from a woman of 80 years or more with active COVID-19. Sequenced material: peripheral blood. The nucleotide sequence reads as follows: TGCGCCAGCAGTGAGGTTAGGGGGAGGGTTCTTCGGGCAGATACGCAGTATTTT. Translated, this gives CASSEVRGRVLRADTQYF.